What follows is one T cell receptor (beta chain) and its context. CDR1 is SGDLS, CDR2 YYNGEE, per germline. There are 14 residues in the CDR3. V lost 4 bases to trimming and J lost 5 bases; unmatched junction nucleotides: 7. This specimen belongs to a study of T cell changes during pregnancy in multiple sclerosis. Assay: immunoSEQ multiplex PCR; the TCRdb copy retains only in-frame clones and omits some. The table includes 49,000 or so clones, around 94% detected once. The chain links TRBV9 to TRBJ1-2; 8 positions match TRBD1. The sample consisted of CD4+ T cells from peripheral blood mononuclear cells, taken in the second trimester of pregnancy. The sequence was collected from a female donor in good health, enrolled as a control in a pregnancy study. DNA of the CDR3: TGTGCCAGCAGCCAGGACAGGGAGATATATGGCTACACCTTC. This encodes CASSQDREIYGYTF.